The 17 T cell receptor beta chains presented below share a single source sample, sequenced in a study of memory CD4+ T cells and cytomegalovirus serostatus. The table came from immunoSEQ multiplex PCR; TCRdb's copy has only in-frame clones and leaves some out. Here the sample spans about 92,000 clones, 75% to 85% being singletons. Single viable CD3+CD4+CD8-CD45RO+ cells were sorted as the memory CD4+ T cells. Sequencing used memory CD4+ T cells from blood. The origin of the receptors is an adult in good health and CMV-seropositive.

This sequence joins TRBV5-1 and TRBJ2-2; D is possibly TRBD1 (5 bases). Looked up from germline, CDR1 is SGHRS and CDR2 is YFSETQ. Trimming stripped 4 bases from V and 4 bases from J, with 8 bases between. The CDR3 sequence is 13 residues long. Here the CDR3 DNA reads TGCGCCAGCAGCCCCCAGGGCACCGGGGAGCTGTTTTTT. Residues: CASSPQGTGELFF.

This rearrangement joins TRBV4-1 to TRBJ2-1; 9 positions match TRBD2. With 0 bases clipped from V and 4 bases from J, the junction kept 4 bases outside the gene matches. Looked up from germline, CDR1 is MGHRA and CDR2 is YSYEKL. This CDR3 has 16 residues. The CDR3 region is CASSQETAGGYNEQFF. DNA for the CDR3: TGCGCCAGCAGCCAAGAGACCGCGGGGGGGTACAATGAGCAGTTCTTC.

V and J are TRBV19 and TRBJ2-7, with D perhaps assigned TRBD1 or TRBD2 (5 bases each). V was shortened by 5 bases and J by 2 bases, with 13 bases between the two germline ends. The CDR3 length is 14 residues. The germline CDR1 and CDR2 sequences are LNHDA and SQIVND (reference sequence). The CDR3 DNA is TGTGCCAGTAGTGTCCAGGGAGCCCCCTACGAGCAGTACTTC. Its translation is CASSVQGAPYEQYF. Drawing the rest from reference TRBV19 and TRBJ2-7, the complete variable domain is DGGITQSPKYLFRKEGQNVTLSCEQNLNHDAMYWYRQDPGQGLRLIYYSQIVNDFQKGDIAEGYSVSREKKESFPLTVTSAQKNPTAFYLCASSVQGAPYEQYFGPGTRLTVT.

The gene calls are TRBV5-1 and TRBJ2-5; 7 positions match TRBD1. This CDR3 is built from 15 residues. Trimming removed 4 bases from V and 2 bases from J; junction bases left unmatched: 8. In germline, CDR1 is SGHRS, CDR2 YFSETQ. CDR3 coding DNA: TGCGCCAGCAGCGCTACCGGGACAGAGCAAGAGACCCAGTACTTC. Translation: CASSATGTEQETQYF.

This clone was observed a handful of times. The chain couples TRBV20-1 to TRBJ1-2, with a weak D call TRBD1 (5 bases). Germline CDR1 reads DFQATT; CDR2 reads SNEGSKA (reference sequence). The CDR3 is made up of 11 amino acids. V was trimmed by 5 bases and J by 14 bases, leaving 18 bases between them. The DNA of the CDR3 is TGCAGTGCTCCACAGACAGCGAGCCATACCTTC. Its protein product is CSAPQTASHTF.

CDR3 sequence reads: CASRDPGQGSLGNQPQHF. DNA for the CDR3: TGCGCCAGCAGGGACCCGGGACAGGGGAGTCTTGGCAATCAGCCCCAGCATTTT. The chain joins TRBV10-1 to TRBJ1-5, with 10 bases aligning to TRBD1. The CDR3 has 18 amino acids. Germline lookup yields CDR1 WNHNN and CDR2 SYGVQD (reference sequence). V was clipped by 6 bases and J by 2 bases; unmatched bases: 13.

The V gene is TRBV19, the J gene TRBJ2-2; D may correspond to TRBD1 or TRBD2 (6 bases each). The CDR3 spans 16 residues. CDR1 and CDR2 (germline): LNHDA, SQIVND (reference sequence). V was pared by 7 bases and J by 1 base, with 16 bases between. CDR3 amino acids: CASTFGGGGNTGELFF. The CDR3 DNA reads as TGTGCCAGTACCTTCGGCGGAGGGGGGAACACCGGGGAGCTGTTTTTT.

The V gene is TRBV28, the J gene TRBJ1-2; tentative D call: TRBD1 (6 bases). Trimming took 7 bases from V and 6 from J, leaving 18 bases between them. This CDR3 has 14 amino acids. In germline, CDR1 is MDHEN, CDR2 SYDVKM. The CDR3 DNA follows: TGTGCCAGCACCCCTGGGGGCGCTATGGATGGCTACACCTTC. Protein product: CASTPGGAMDGYTF.

In this sample, this clone turned up a few times. The chain links TRBV30 to TRBJ1-6; D remains unclear. This CDR3 contains 12 residues. The germline V and J ends were trimmed by 3 bases and 9 bases, with 9 bases remaining between them. From germline, CDR1 is GTSNPN and CDR2 SVGIG (reference sequence). Here the CDR3 DNA reads TGTGCCTGGAGCGGAGACGTTTCACCCCTCCACTTT. Its translation: CAWSGDVSPLHF. The complete variable domain, with remaining parts taken from reference TRBV30 and TRBJ1-6, reads SQTIHQWPATLVQPVGSPLSLECTVEGTSNPNLYWYRQAAGRGLQLLFYSVGIGQISSEVPQNLSASRPQDRQFILSSKKLLLSDSGFYLCAWSGDVSPLHFGNGTRLTVT.

The chain carries TRBV7-2 and TRBJ2-5, with D possibly matching TRBD2 (5 bases). Germline V gene lookup returns CDR1 SGHTA and CDR2 FQGNSA. The V gene lost 1 base and the J gene lost 5 bases, with 11 bases spanning the gap. CDR3 length equals 14 residues. This chain's CDR3 is CASSLGPGSETQYF. For the CDR3, the DNA is TGTGCCAGCAGCTTAGGCCCTGGGAGTGAGACCCAGTACTTC.

This clone was recorded many times. V is TRBV27 and J is TRBJ1-4; TRBD1 matches 8 bases. The ends lost 5 bases at V and 7 bases at J; junction bases unmatched: 6. Germline V lookup: CDR1 MNHEY, CDR2 SMNVEV (reference sequence). This CDR3 contains 14 residues. The CDR3 protein is CASSPRGPSEKLFF. The CDR3 coding sequence is TGTGCCAGCAGTCCCAGGGGGCCGAGTGAAAAACTGTTTTTT.

The chain joins TRBV7-2 to TRBJ2-2; D unresolved. Deletions cut 1 base from V and 8 bases from J, with 14 bases between. Germline assignment: CDR1 SGHTA and CDR2 FQGNSA. The CDR3 sequence is 15 residues long. CDR3 bases: TGTGCCAGCAGCTTAGGGTCGTCTCAACCGGGGGAGCTGTTTTTT. Its protein is CASSLGSSQPGELFF.

J is TRBJ1-2 and V is TRBV4-1; D is ambiguous. The ends were cut back, 1 base at V and 4 bases at J, with 13 bases in the middle. CDR1 and CDR2 from the germline V gene are MGHRA and YSYEKL. The CDR3 length is 15 residues. The CDR3 reads CASSQAPGSIYGYTF. The CDR3 coding sequence is TGCGCCAGCAGCCAAGCCCCGGGATCGATCTATGGCTACACCTTC.

The chain is built from TRBV19 and TRBJ2-3; 13 nucleotides align to TRBD2. The CDR3 totals 16 residues. Germline values: CDR1 LNHDA, CDR2 SQIVND (reference sequence). V gave up 4 bases and J gave up 5 bases; unmatched junction bases: 6. The CDR3 reads CASSKGLAGVGDTQYF. DNA of the CDR3: TGTGCCAGTAGTAAAGGACTAGCGGGAGTGGGAGATACGCAGTATTTT.

The chain joins TRBV2 to TRBJ2-5; no reliable D call. Trimming shortened V by 4 bases and J by 2 bases, and 5 bases separated the two germline ends. There are 12 residues in the CDR3. Germline V gene lookup returns CDR1 SNHLY and CDR2 FYNNEI. CDR3 region: CASSVRQETQYF. DNA for the CDR3: TGTGCCAGCAGTGTCAGGCAAGAGACCCAGTACTTC.

This sequence joins TRBV28 and TRBJ2-2; D possibly corresponds to TRBD2 (6 bases). Per germline, CDR1 MDHEN and CDR2 SYDVKM. V was trimmed by 6 bases and J by 4 bases, leaving 12 bases between them. CDR3 length equals 14 residues. The CDR3 nucleotides read TGTGCCAGCAGATCCGGGACTCCCACCGGGGAGCTGTTTTTT. Encoded protein: CASRSGTPTGELFF.

J is TRBJ2-1 and V is TRBV27; no firm D call. The CDR3 length is 15 residues. The germline V gene encodes CDR1 MNHEY and CDR2 SMNVEV (reference sequence). The ends were cut back, 2 bases at V and 0 bases at J, with 8 bases in the middle. This CDR3 is CASSLDIRSYNEQFF. In nucleotides, the CDR3 is TGTGCCAGCAGTTTAGACATCCGCTCCTACAATGAGCAGTTCTTC.